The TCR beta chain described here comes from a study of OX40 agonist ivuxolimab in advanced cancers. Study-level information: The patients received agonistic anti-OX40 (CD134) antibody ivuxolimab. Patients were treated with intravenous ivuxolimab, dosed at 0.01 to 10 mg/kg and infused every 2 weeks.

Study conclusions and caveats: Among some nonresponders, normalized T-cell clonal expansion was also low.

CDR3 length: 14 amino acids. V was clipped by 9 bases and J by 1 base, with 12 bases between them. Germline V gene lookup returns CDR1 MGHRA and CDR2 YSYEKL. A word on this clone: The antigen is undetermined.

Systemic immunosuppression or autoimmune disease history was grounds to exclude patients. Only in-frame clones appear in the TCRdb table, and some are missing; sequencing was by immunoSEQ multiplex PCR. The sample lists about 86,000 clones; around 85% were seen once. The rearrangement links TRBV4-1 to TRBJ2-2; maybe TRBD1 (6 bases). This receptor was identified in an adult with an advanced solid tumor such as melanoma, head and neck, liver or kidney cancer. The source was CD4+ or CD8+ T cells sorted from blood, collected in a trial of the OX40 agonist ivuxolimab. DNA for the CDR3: TGCGCCAGGCCGGGACACCGGAACACCGGGGAGCTGTTTTTT. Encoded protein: CARPGHRNTGELFF.